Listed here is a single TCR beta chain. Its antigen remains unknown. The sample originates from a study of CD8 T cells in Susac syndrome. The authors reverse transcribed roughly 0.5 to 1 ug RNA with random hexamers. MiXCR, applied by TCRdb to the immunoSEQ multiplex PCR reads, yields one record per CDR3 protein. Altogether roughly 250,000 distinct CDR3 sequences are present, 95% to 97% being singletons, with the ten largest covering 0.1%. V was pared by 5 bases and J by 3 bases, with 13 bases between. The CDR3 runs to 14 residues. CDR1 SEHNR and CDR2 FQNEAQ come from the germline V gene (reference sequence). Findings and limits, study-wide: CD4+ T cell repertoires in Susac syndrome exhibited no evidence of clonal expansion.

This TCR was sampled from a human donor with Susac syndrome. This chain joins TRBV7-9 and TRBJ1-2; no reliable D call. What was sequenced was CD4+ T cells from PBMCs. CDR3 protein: CASSRTGRDYGYTF. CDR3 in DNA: TGTGCCAGCAGCCGGACCGGACGGGACTATGGCTACACCTTC.